The sequence of this TCR beta chain was determined in a study of tissue T cells after allogeneic stem cell transplantation. About the research overall: Where cell numbers permitted, CD3+ T cells were sorted from preserved blood and marrow. Study-level findings and limits: Limitations included a small, clinically heterogeneous cohort and limited sampling depth. TCR repertoires tracked anatomic similarity, regardless of disease or transplant status.

Losses at the gene ends were 5 bases for V and 13 bases for J; bases not matched to a gene: 6. The CDR3 is 10 amino acids. The germline gives CDR1 DFQATT, CDR2 SNEGSKA (reference sequence). TCRdb keeps only in-frame clones here, not all; method: immunoSEQ multiplex PCR. The table includes about 43,000 clones, roughly 92% detected once. Concerning this clone: Its antigen is not known.

The sample here was blood, taken before transplantation. This receptor was obtained from a woman aged 40-70 years who later had graft-versus-host disease after an allogeneic stem cell transplant. This chain connects TRBV20-1 to TRBJ1-2, with TRBD1 matching over 8 bases. DNA for the CDR3: TGCAGTGCTGGGGACAGGAAGTCCACCTTC. As protein: CSAGDRKSTF.